This T cell receptor beta chain emerged from a study of cytomegalovirus exposure and HLA in healthy donors. Whole-study findings and limits: The listing of 150 to 200 TCR beta chains classed them as cytomegalovirus-associated. Reports described diagnosis of cytomegalovirus status by the classifier as highly specific and sensitive. Later on, a genetic analysis was performed. It linked a missense variant in DCLRE1C with V- and J-gene trimming of TCR beta.

Concerning this clone itself: What it binds is not known.

The primer mix had 60 Vbeta and 13 Jbeta primers. This table comes from immunoSEQ multiplex PCR, and its TCRdb copy is limited to in-frame clones, with some not included. This table holds about 120,000 clones, around 77% found once. V gave up 7 bases and J gave up 3 bases; unmatched junction bases: 15. There are 18 residues in the CDR3. Germline CDR1 is MDHEN and CDR2 is SYDVKM. The source is a man between 40 and 49 years old in good health and CMV-seropositive. The material sequenced was PBMCs. J is TRBJ2-1 and V is TRBV28, with 10 bases identical to TRBD2. CDR3 sequence (DNA): TGTGCCAGCACCACAACACCCAGGCTAGCGGGGGTCTACAATGAGCAGTTCTTC. This gives the protein CASTTTPRLAGVYNEQFF.